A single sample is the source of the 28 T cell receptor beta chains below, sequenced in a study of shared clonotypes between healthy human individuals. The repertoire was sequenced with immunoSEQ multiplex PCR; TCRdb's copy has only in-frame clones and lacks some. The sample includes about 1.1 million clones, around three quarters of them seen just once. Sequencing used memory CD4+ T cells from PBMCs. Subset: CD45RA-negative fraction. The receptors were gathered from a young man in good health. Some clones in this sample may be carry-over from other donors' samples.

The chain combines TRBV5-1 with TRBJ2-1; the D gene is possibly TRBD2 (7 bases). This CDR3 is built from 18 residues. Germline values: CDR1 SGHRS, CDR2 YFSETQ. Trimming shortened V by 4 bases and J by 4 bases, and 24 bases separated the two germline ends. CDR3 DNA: TGCGCCAGCAGCCCTATTTACAGGGAGGGGTGGGGTTACAATGAGCAGTTCTTC. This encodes CASSPIYREGWGYNEQFF.

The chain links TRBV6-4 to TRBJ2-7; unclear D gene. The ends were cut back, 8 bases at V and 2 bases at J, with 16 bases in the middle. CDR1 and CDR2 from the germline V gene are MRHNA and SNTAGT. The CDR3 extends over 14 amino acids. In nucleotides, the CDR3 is TGTGCCAGCCCAGAAGCCCTTGCCCCCTACGAGCAGTACTTC. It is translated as CASPEALAPYEQYF.

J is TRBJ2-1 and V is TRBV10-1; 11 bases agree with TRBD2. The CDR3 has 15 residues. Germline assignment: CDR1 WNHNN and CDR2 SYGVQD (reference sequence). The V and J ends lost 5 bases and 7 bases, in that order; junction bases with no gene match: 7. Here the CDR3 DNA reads TGCGCCAGCAGTTTAGCGGGAGGGCTCTCAAATGAGCAGTTCTTC. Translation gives CASSLAGGLSNEQFF.

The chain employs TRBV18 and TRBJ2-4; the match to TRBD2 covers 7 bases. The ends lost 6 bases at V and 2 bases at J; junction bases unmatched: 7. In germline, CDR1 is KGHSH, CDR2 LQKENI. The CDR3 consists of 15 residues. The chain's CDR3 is CASSEGGATKNIQYF. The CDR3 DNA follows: TGTGCCAGCTCGGAGGGAGGGGCAACCAAAAACATTCAGTACTTC.

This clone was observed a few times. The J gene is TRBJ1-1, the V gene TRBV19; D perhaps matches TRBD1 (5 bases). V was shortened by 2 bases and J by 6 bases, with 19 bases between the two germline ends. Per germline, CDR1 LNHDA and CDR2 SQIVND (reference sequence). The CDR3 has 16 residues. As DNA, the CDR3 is TGTGCCAGTAGTATACAGGGAAGGTTGAGGTACGCTGAAGCTTTCTTT. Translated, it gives CASSIQGRLRYAEAFF.

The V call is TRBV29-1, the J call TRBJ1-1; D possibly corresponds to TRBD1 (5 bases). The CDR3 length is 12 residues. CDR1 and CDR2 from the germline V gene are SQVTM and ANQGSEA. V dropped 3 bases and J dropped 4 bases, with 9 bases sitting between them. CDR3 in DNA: TGCAGCGTTGACAGGGTTGGCACTGAAGCTTTCTTT. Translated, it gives CSVDRVGTEAFF.

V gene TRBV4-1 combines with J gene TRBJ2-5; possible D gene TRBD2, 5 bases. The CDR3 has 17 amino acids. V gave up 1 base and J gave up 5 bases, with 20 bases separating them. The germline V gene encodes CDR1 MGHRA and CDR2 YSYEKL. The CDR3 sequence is CASSQAKVGSPGETQYF. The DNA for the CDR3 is TGCGCCAGCAGCCAAGCGAAAGTCGGTTCCCCGGGGGAGACCCAGTACTTC.

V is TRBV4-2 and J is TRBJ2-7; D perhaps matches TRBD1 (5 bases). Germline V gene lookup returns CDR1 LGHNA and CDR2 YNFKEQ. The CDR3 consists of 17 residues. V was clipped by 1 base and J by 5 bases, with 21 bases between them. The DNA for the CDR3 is TGTGCCAGCAGCCAAGGTGCTCGTGGGCAGGGATTCCACGAGCAGTACTTC. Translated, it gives CASSQGARGQGFHEQYF.

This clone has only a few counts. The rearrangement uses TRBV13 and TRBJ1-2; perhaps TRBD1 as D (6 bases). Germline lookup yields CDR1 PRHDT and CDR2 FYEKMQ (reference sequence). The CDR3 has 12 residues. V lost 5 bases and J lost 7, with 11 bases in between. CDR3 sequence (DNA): TGTGCCAGCAGCCCTCGAGGGGGTGGCTACACCTTC. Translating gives CASSPRGGGYTF. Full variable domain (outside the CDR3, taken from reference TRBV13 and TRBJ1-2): AAGVIQSPRHLIKEKRETATLKCYPIPRHDTVYWYQQGPGQDPQFLISFYEKMQSDKGSIPDRFSAQQFSDYHSELNMSSLELGDSALYFCASSPRGGGYTFGSGTRLTVV.

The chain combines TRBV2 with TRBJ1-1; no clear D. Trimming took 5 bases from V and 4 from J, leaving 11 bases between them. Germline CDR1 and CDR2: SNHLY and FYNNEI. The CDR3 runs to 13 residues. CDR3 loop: CASSLPSATEAFF. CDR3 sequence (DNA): TGTGCCAGCAGTTTACCCTCGGCCACTGAAGCTTTCTTT.

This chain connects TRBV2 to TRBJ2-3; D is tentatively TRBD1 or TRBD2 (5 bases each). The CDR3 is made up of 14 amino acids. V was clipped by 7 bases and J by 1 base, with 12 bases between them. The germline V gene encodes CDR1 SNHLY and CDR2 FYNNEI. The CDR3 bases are TGTGCCAGCACTGGGGGAGTAGGCACAGATACGCAGTATTTT. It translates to CASTGGVGTDTQYF.

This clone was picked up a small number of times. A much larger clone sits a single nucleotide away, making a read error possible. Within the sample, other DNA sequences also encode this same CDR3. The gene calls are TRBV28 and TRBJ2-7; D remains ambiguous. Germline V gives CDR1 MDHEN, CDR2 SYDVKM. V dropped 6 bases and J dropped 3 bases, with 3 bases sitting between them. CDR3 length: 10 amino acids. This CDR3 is CASSLYEQYF. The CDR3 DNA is TGTGCCAGCAGCCTCTACGAGCAGTACTTC.

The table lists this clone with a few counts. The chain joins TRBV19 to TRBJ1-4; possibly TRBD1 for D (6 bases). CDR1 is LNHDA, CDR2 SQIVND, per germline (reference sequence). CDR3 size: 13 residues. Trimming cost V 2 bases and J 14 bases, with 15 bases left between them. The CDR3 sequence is CASSIQGSLRLFF. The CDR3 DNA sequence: TGTGCCAGTAGTATACAGGGGTCCTTGAGGCTGTTTTTT.

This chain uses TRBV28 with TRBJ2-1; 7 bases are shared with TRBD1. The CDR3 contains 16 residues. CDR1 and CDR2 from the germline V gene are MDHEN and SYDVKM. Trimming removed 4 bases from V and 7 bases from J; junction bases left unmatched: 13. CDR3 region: CASSSTGYPGRNEQFF. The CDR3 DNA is TGTGCCAGCAGTTCGACAGGGTATCCGGGGAGAAATGAGCAGTTCTTC.

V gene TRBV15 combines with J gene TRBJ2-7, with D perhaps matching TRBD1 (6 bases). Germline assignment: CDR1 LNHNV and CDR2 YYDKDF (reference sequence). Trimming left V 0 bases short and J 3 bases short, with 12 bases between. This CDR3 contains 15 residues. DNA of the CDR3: TGTGCCACCAGCAGAGAGAAGGGGGTCGTCTACGAGCAGTACTTC. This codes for CATSREKGVVYEQYF.

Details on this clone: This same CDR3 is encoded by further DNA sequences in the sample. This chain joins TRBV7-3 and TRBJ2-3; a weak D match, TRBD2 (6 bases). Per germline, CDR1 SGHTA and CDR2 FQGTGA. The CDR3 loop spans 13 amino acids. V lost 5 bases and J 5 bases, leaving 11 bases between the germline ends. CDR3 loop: CASSLQAGDTQYF. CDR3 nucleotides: TGTGCCAGCAGCCTACAAGCGGGAGATACGCAGTATTTT.

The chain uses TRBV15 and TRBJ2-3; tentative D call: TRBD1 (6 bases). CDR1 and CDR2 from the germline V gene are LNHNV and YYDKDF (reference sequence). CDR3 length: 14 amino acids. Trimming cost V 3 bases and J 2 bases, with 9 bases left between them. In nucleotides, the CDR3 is TGTGCCACCAGCAGCGGGACATTCACAGATACGCAGTATTTT. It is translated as CATSSGTFTDTQYF.

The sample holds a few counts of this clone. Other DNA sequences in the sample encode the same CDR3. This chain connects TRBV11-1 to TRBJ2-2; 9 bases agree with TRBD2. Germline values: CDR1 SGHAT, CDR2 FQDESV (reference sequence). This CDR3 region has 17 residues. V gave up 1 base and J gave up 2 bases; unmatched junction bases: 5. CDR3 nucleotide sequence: TGTGCCAGCAGCTTAGGACTAGCGGAGATTAACACCGGGGAGCTGTTTTTT. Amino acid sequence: CASSLGLAEINTGELFF. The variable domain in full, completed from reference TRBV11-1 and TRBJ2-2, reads EAEVAQSPRYKITEKSQAVAFWCDPISGHATLYWYRQILGQGPELLVQFQDESVVDDSQLPKDRFSAERLKGVDSTLKIQPAELGDSAMYLCASSLGLAEINTGELFFGEGSRLTVL.

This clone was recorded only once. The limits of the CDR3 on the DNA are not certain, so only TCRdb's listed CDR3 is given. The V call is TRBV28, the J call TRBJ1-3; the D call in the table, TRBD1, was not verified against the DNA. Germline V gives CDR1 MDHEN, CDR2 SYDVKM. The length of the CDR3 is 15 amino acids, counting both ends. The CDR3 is CASSSSTGTGNTIYF.

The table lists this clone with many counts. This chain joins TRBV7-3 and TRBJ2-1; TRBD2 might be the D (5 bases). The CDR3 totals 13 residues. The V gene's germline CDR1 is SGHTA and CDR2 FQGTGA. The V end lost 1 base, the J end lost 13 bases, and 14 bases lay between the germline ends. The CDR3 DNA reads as TGTGCCAGCAGCTTAAGTGGGAGCAGCTCCCAGTTCTTC. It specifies CASSLSGSSSQFF.

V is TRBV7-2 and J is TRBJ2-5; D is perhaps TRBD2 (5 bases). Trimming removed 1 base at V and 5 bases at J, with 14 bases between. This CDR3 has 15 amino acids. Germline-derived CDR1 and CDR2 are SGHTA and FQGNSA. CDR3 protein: CASSLELANLETQYF. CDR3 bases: TGTGCCAGCAGCTTAGAGTTAGCGAACCTCGAGACCCAGTACTTC.

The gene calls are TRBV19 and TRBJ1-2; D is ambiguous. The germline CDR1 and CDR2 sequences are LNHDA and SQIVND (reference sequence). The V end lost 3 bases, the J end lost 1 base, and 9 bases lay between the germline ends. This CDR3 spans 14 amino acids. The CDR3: CASSIVASNYGYTF. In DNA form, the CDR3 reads TGTGCCAGTAGTATTGTCGCCAGTAACTATGGCTACACCTTC. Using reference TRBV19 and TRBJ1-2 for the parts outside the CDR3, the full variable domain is DGGITQSPKYLFRKEGQNVTLSCEQNLNHDAMYWYRQDPGQGLRLIYYSQIVNDFQKGDIAEGYSVSREKKESFPLTVTSAQKNPTAFYLCASSIVASNYGYTFGSGTRLTVV.

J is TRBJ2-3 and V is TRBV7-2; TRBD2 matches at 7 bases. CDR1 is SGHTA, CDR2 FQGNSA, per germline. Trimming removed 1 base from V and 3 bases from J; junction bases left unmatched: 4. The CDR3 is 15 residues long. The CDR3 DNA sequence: TGTGCCAGCAGCTTAGACGGGAGGAGAACAGATACGCAGTATTTT. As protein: CASSLDGRRTDTQYF.

The CDR3 is CASDTGLRKNEQFF. The CDR3 DNA is TGTGCCAGCGATACAGGGTTGCGAAAAAATGAGCAGTTCTTC. The V gene is TRBV28, the J gene TRBJ2-1; maybe TRBD1 (6 bases). Per the germline V gene, CDR1 is MDHEN and CDR2 is SYDVKM. V lost 8 bases, J lost 7 bases, and 18 bases lay in between. The CDR3 is made up of 14 amino acids. Based on the CDR3 plus reference TRBV28 and TRBJ2-1, the full variable domain is DVKVTQSSRYLVKRTGEKVFLECVQDMDHENMFWYRQDPGLGLRLIYFSYDVKMKEKGDIPEGYSVSREKKERFSLILESASTNQTSMYLCASDTGLRKNEQFFGPGTRLTVL.

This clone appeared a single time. CDR3 sequence reads: CASSHRGQGANQPQHF. The CDR3 region has the DNA TGTGCCAGCAGCCACCGGGGACAGGGGGCTAATCAGCCCCAGCATTTT. The chain joins TRBV28 to TRBJ1-5; the match to TRBD1 covers 12 bases. Trimming at V came to 6 bases and at J to 4 bases, leaving 7 bases not matched to a gene. This CDR3 is 16 amino acids long. CDR1 is MDHEN and CDR2 is SYDVKM in the germline V gene.

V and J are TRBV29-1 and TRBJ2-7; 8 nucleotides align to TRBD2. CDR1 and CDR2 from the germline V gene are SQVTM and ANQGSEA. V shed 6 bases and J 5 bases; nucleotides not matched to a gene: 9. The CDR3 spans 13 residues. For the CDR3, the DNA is TGCAGCGTGATTTTTAGCGGGAAACACGAGCAGTACTTC. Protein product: CSVIFSGKHEQYF.

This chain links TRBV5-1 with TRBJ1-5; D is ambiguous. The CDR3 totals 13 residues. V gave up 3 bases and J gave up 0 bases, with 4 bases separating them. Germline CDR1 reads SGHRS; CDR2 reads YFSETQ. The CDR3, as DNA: TGCGCCAGCAGCTATAGTAGCAATCAGCCCCAGCATTTT. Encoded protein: CASSYSSNQPQHF. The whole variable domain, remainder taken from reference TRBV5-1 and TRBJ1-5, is KAGVTQTPRYLIKTRGQQVTLSCSPISGHRSVSWYQQTPGQGLQFLFEYFSETQRNKGNFPGRFSGRQFSNSRSEMNVSTLELGDSALYLCASSYSSNQPQHFGDGTRLSIL.

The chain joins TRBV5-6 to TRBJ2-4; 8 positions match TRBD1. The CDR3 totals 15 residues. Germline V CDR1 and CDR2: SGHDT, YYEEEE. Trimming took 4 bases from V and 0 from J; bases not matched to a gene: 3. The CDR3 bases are TGTGCCAGCAGCCGACAGGGGATAGCCAAAAACATTCAGTACTTC. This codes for CASSRQGIAKNIQYF. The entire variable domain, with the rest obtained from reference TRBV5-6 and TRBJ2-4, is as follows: DAGVTQSPTHLIKTRGQQVTLRCSPKSGHDTVSWYQQALGQGPQFIFQYYEEEERQRGNFPDRFSGHQFPNYSSELNVNALLLGDSALYLCASSRQGIAKNIQYFGAGTRLSVL.